This record covers a single T cell receptor beta chain. The target antigen is unknown. This sample is part of a study of cytomegalovirus exposure and HLA in healthy donors. Findings and caveats of the study: Exclusion applied to some V segments, including TRBV6-2 and TRBV6-3, as they were indistinguishable. Researchers catalogued 164 TCR beta chains as cytomegalovirus-associated.

CDR3 length equals 16 residues. CDR1 and CDR2 (germline): SGHDT, YYEEEE. V was shortened by 2 bases and J by 0 bases, with 11 bases between the two germline ends. The PCR employed 60 Vbeta primers together with 13 Jbeta primers. The protocol was immunoSEQ multiplex PCR, while the TCRdb copy is restricted to in-frame clones and leaves out a portion. The sample carries about 130,000 clones, around four fifths recorded once. The specimen sequenced was PBMCs. The clonotype comes from a male donor in good health and CMV-seronegative. This sequence joins TRBV5-6 and TRBJ1-4, with D hard to call. The chain's CDR3 is CASSFRPHTTNEKLFF. The DNA for the CDR3 is TGTGCCAGCAGCTTTCGCCCCCACACAACTAATGAAAAACTGTTTTTT.